The next 31 T cell receptor beta chains were all read from a single sample in a study of blood T cell repertoires in COVID-19. The assay was immunoSEQ multiplex PCR, and TCRdb's table has in-frame clones only and misses some. The sample consists of 250,000 or so clones, 85% of them appearing once. The specimen was PBMCs or T cells enriched from blood (not recorded which). These receptors originate from a woman in her forties or fifties who had been exposed to COVID-19.

The V call is TRBV5-4, the J call TRBJ1-2, with a weak D call TRBD1 (5 bases). Trimming removed 0 bases from V and 4 bases from J, with 13 bases in between. The germline V gene has CDR1 SGHNT and CDR2 YYREEE (reference sequence). The CDR3 sequence is 15 residues long. This CDR3 is CASSLGAGMGYGYTF. The CDR3 bases are TGTGCCAGCAGCTTGGGGGCAGGGATGGGCTATGGCTACACCTTC.

The J gene is TRBJ1-2, the V gene TRBV21-1; TRBD1 is taken as the D call from the table, unchecked against the DNA. TRBV21-1 is labeled a pseudogene. The length of the CDR3 is 14 residues. The CDR3 DNA reads TGTGCCAGCAGCACCCACAGCCAGCTCTATGGCTACACCTTC. It yields the protein CASSTHSQLYGYTF.

The J gene is TRBJ1-1, the V gene TRBV7-9; possible D gene TRBD1, 6 bases. Germline V lookup: CDR1 SEHNR, CDR2 FQNEAQ (reference sequence). V was shortened by 7 bases and J by 4 bases, with 16 bases between the two germline ends. CDR3 size: 14 residues. CDR3 DNA: TGTGCCAGCATCATAAGACAGGACCCCACTGAAGCTTTCTTT. It encodes CASIIRQDPTEAFF.

The chain combines TRBV10-3 with TRBJ2-1; possibly TRBD1 for D (5 bases). Trimming left V 8 bases short and J 1 base short, with 18 bases between. Germline CDR1 reads ENHRY; CDR2 reads SYGVKD. The CDR3 totals 16 residues. The CDR3 spells CAIGSTGYVSYNEQFF. CDR3 nucleotides: TGTGCCATCGGGTCCACAGGTTATGTATCCTACAATGAGCAGTTCTTC.

Here the CDR3 reads CASSLARYNEQFF. The CDR3 bases are TGTGCCAGCAGCTTGGCCCGTTACAATGAGCAGTTCTTC. J is TRBJ2-1 and V is TRBV5-4, with D unclear. The CDR3 covers 13 residues. Germline CDR1 is SGHNT and CDR2 is YYREEE (reference sequence). Trimming removed 0 bases at V and 4 bases at J, with 5 bases between. Combining the CDR3 with reference TRBV5-4 and TRBJ2-1 gives the whole variable domain ETGVTQSPTHLIKTRGQQVTLRCSSQSGHNTVSWYQQALGQGPQFIFQYYREEENGRGNFPPRFSGLQFPNYSSELNVNALELDDSALYLCASSLARYNEQFFGPGTRLTVL.

The chain joins TRBV10-2 to TRBJ1-1, with D uncertain. The V gene lost 6 bases and the J gene lost 0 bases, with 5 bases spanning the gap. The V gene's germline CDR1 is WSHSY and CDR2 SAAADI. The CDR3 loop spans 12 amino acids. CDR3 loop: CASSQMNTEAFF. For the CDR3, the DNA is TGCGCCAGCAGCCAGATGAACACTGAAGCTTTCTTT.

V is TRBV12-5 and J is TRBJ2-3, with 11 bases fitting TRBD1. The CDR3 consists of 16 residues. The germline V gene has CDR1 LGHNT and CDR2 FRNRAP. With V trimmed by 5 bases and J by 3 bases, 7 bases remained unmatched. The DNA for the CDR3 is TGTGCTAGTGGTAAGGGACAGGGGGGCTCGACAGATACGCAGTATTTT. Translating gives CASGKGQGGSTDTQYF.

The V call is TRBV5-5, the J call TRBJ2-7; 9 positions match TRBD1. V gave up 0 bases and J gave up 6 bases; unmatched junction bases: 13. Per the germline V gene, CDR1 is SGHKS and CDR2 is YYEKEE (reference sequence). This CDR3 has 17 amino acids. The CDR3 region has the DNA TGTGCCAGCAGCTTGGCCAGGCCCGGGACAGGGTCTGCCGAGCAGTACTTC. Encoded protein: CASSLARPGTGSAEQYF.

This sequence joins TRBV5-6 and TRBJ1-1, with no clear D. The germline V gene encodes CDR1 SGHDT and CDR2 YYEEEE. The V gene lost 0 bases and the J gene lost 2 bases, with 14 bases spanning the gap. This CDR3 comprises 16 residues. The CDR3 protein is CASSLADLGLNTEAFF. The CDR3 region has the DNA TGTGCCAGCAGCTTGGCCGATCTCGGACTAAACACTGAAGCTTTCTTT.

This chain connects TRBV5-4 to TRBJ1-1; no clear D gene. Deletions cut 0 bases from V and 1 base from J, with 10 bases between. Germline V gene data show CDR1 as SGHNT and CDR2 as YYREEE (reference sequence). CDR3 length: 15 residues. DNA for the CDR3: TGTGCCAGCAGCTTGGTCTGGGAGAAGAACACTGAAGCTTTCTTT. Translating it yields CASSLVWEKNTEAFF.

CDR3 sequence (DNA): TGTGCCAGCAGCTTAGACGGGACAGGGGCCCTCAGAGGCTACACCTTC. Translated, it gives CASSLDGTGALRGYTF. V gene TRBV7-2 combines with J gene TRBJ1-2, with 10 bases that match TRBD1. The CDR3 length is 16 residues. From germline, CDR1 is SGHTA and CDR2 FQGNSA. V gave up 1 base and J gave up 8 bases; unmatched junction bases: 10.

The rearrangement uses TRBV18 and TRBJ1-4; 8 positions match TRBD1. The germline V gene has CDR1 KGHSH and CDR2 LQKENI. V trimming: 2 bases; J trimming: 7 bases; junction bases outside the gene matches: 6. The CDR3 length is 15 residues. The CDR3 protein is CASSPGQGPGEKLFF. Here the CDR3 DNA reads TGTGCCAGCTCACCAGGACAGGGACCAGGTGAAAAACTGTTTTTT.

The chain couples TRBV27 to TRBJ2-7; perhaps TRBD1 as D (5 bases). The CDR3 covers 13 residues. The ends were cut back, 7 bases at V and 3 bases at J, with 13 bases in the middle. Germline CDR1 is MNHEY and CDR2 is SMNVEV (reference sequence). The CDR3 loop reads CASKAGPIYEQYF. The CDR3 region has the DNA TGTGCCAGCAAGGCAGGGCCCATCTACGAGCAGTACTTC.

The chain links TRBV19 to TRBJ1-6; D is ambiguous. Trimming stripped 2 bases from V and 9 bases from J, with 14 bases between. Germline V gives CDR1 LNHDA, CDR2 SQIVND (reference sequence). The CDR3 extends over 15 amino acids. The CDR3 loop is CASSIPPPISSPLHF. In nucleotides, the CDR3 is TGTGCCAGTAGTATACCCCCCCCAATTAGTTCACCCCTCCACTTT.

V and J are TRBV19 and TRBJ2-7; D may be TRBD1 (6 bases). Germline CDR1 reads LNHDA; CDR2 reads SQIVND (reference sequence). Trimming shortened V by 0 bases and J by 2 bases, and 14 bases separated the two germline ends. CDR3 length: 16 residues. The CDR3 nucleotides read TGTGCCAGTAGTATAGACCTACCGGACAGACCCTACGAGCAGTACTTC. It yields the protein CASSIDLPDRPYEQYF.

The genes are TRBV3-1 (or the pseudogene TRBV3-2) and TRBJ2-1; D is unclear. Deletions cut 6 bases from V and 9 bases from J, with 15 bases between. Germline assignment: CDR1 LGHDT and CDR2 YNNKEL (reference sequence). CDR3 length equals 13 residues. DNA for the CDR3: TGTGCCAGCAGTCCCGCCTTAAAGAGTGAGCAGTTCTTC. This sequence encodes CASSPALKSEQFF.

This clone was found a few times. The chain recombines TRBV7-9 with TRBJ2-1, with TRBD1 identical over 8 bases. This CDR3 contains 15 residues. Per germline, CDR1 SEHNR and CDR2 FQNEAQ (reference sequence). The V segment lost 5 bases and the J segment 7 bases; nucleotides outside the gene matches: 10. CDR3 sequence: CASSRAGGASNEQFF. Here the CDR3 DNA reads TGTGCCAGCAGCCGCGCAGGGGGCGCTTCGAATGAGCAGTTCTTC. The whole variable domain, filled in from reference TRBV7-9 and TRBJ2-1, reads DTGVSQNPRHKITKRGQNVTFRCDPISEHNRLYWYRQTLGQGPEFLTYFQNEAQLEKSRLLSDRFSAERPKGSFSTLEIQRTEQGDSAMYLCASSRAGGASNEQFFGPGTRLTVL.

The chain is built from TRBV28 and TRBJ1-4; TRBD1 might be the D (5 bases). The CDR3 has 14 amino acids. V was trimmed by 5 bases and J by 1 base, leaving 8 bases between them. Germline V gene lookup returns CDR1 MDHEN and CDR2 SYDVKM. The CDR3 protein is CASSMGGTNEKLFF. The CDR3 region has the DNA TGTGCCAGCAGTATGGGGGGAACTAATGAAAAACTGTTTTTT.

This clone was recorded only once. The chain joins TRBV11-2 to TRBJ1-1; D is possibly TRBD1 (6 bases). V lost 6 bases and J 3 bases, leaving 14 bases between the germline ends. This CDR3 region has 14 residues. Germline CDR1 SGHAT, CDR2 FQNNGV. CDR3: CASSSRGAYTEAFF. DNA for the CDR3: TGTGCCAGCAGTTCCCGGGGGGCGTACACTGAAGCTTTCTTT.

V gene TRBV18 combines with J gene TRBJ2-7; 10 positions agree with TRBD1. The CDR3 has 16 amino acids. After removal of 5 bases from V and 4 bases from J, the junction contained 11 bases not matched to a gene. The germline V gene has CDR1 KGHSH and CDR2 LQKENI. The CDR3 DNA reads TGTGCCAGCTCAGGTGGGGACAGGGGACTACCTTACGAGCAGTACTTC. It translates to CASSGGDRGLPYEQYF.

V and J are TRBV30 and TRBJ1-6, with 10 bases lining up with TRBD1. This CDR3 is built from 15 residues. CDR1 and CDR2 (germline): GTSNPN, SVGIG (reference sequence). The J segment lost 7 bases and the V segment lost 0 bases, leaving 3 bases of the junction unmatched. CDR3 bases: TGTGCCTGGAGTGTACGGACAGGGGGAAATTCACCCCTCCACTTT. The encoded protein is CAWSVRTGGNSPLHF.

The V call is TRBV7-2, the J call TRBJ2-7; D is possibly TRBD1 (5 bases). The CDR3 consists of 16 residues. The V end lost 3 bases, the J end lost 4 bases, and 19 bases lay between the germline ends. Germline V gene lookup returns CDR1 SGHTA and CDR2 FQGNSA. The CDR3 loop is CASSLVLKGPLYEQYF. CDR3 DNA: TGTGCCAGCAGCTTGGTCCTCAAGGGGCCCCTTTACGAGCAGTACTTC.

The rearrangement joins TRBV5-4 to TRBJ2-3; 7 nucleotides align to TRBD1. The CDR3 consists of 16 residues. Germline CDR1 and CDR2: SGHNT and YYREEE (reference sequence). J gave up 2 bases and V 1 base, and 7 bases lay outside the gene matches. The CDR3 coding sequence is TGTGCCAGCAGCTTGTTTCCGGGACAGCACACAGATACGCAGTATTTT. Translated, it gives CASSLFPGQHTDTQYF.

The chain is built from TRBV6-5 and TRBJ1-6; TRBD1 agrees at 10 bases. CDR3 length: 15 residues. Trimming removed 6 bases from V and 9 bases from J; junction bases left unmatched: 8. CDR1 and CDR2 from the germline V gene are MNHEY and SVGAGI. The CDR3 coding sequence is TGTGCCAGCAGCGCTCCCGGGACAGGGGCTTCACCCCTCCACTTT. Its translation is CASSAPGTGASPLHF.

This clone appeared a single time. V usage is TRBV5-1 and J usage is TRBJ2-3; 11 bases match TRBD1. Germline V gene data show CDR1 as SGHRS and CDR2 as YFSETQ. The CDR3 consists of 15 residues. Trimming at V came to 5 bases and at J to 4 bases, leaving 6 bases not matched to a gene. The CDR3 here is CASSRDRGFADTQYF. CDR3 DNA: TGCGCCAGCAGTCGGGACAGGGGGTTCGCAGATACGCAGTATTTT.

V is TRBV2 and J is TRBJ2-4, with D possibly TRBD2 on 5 matching bases. V lost 7 bases and J lost 0, with 16 bases in between. CDR3 length equals 16 residues. Per the germline V gene, CDR1 is SNHLY and CDR2 is FYNNEI. CDR3 in amino acids: CASTKSEGIAKNIQYF. The CDR3, as DNA: TGTGCCAGCACTAAATCAGAGGGAATAGCCAAAAACATTCAGTACTTC.

This clone was recorded once. The V gene is TRBV2, the J gene TRBJ1-5, with 7 bases lining up with TRBD1. V shed 9 bases, J shed 15 bases, and the junction held 32 bases outside the gene matches. The CDR3 has 18 amino acids. Germline lookup yields CDR1 SNHLY and CDR2 FYNNEI. The CDR3 reads CASSPSGRGRGAFSGPHF. Here the CDR3 DNA reads TGTGCCAGTAGTCCTTCGGGCCGTGGCAGGGGGGCGTTTTCTGGGCCGCATTTT.

This chain uses TRBV6-5 with TRBJ2-7, with 8 bases identical to TRBD2. Germline assignment: CDR1 MNHEY and CDR2 SVGAGI. The CDR3 runs to 15 residues. Losses at the gene ends were 5 bases for V and 6 bases for J; bases not matched to a gene: 12. CDR3 in DNA: TGTGCCAGCAGTCCGGGGGGGGCCCTCTTCTCCGAGCAGTACTTC. It is translated as CASSPGGALFSEQYF.

The chain employs TRBV5-4 and TRBJ2-2; TRBD2 matches at 7 bases. Germline assignment: CDR1 SGHNT and CDR2 YYREEE (reference sequence). V lost 0 bases to trimming and J lost 6 bases; unmatched junction nucleotides: 5. The CDR3 runs 15 residues. CDR3 sequence (DNA): TGTGCCAGCAGCTTGGGGCAGGGAGGGGCCGGGGAGCTGTTTTTT. It codes for CASSLGQGGAGELFF.

This chain joins TRBV5-1 and TRBJ1-5; the D gene is possibly TRBD1 (5 bases). The CDR3 is 15 amino acids. V shed 0 bases and J shed 0 bases, with 7 bases lying between them. Germline CDR1 reads SGHRS; CDR2 reads YFSETQ. The CDR3 reads CASSLGGGSNQPQHF. The CDR3 nucleotides read TGCGCCAGCAGCTTGGGCGGGGGTAGCAATCAGCCCCAGCATTTT.

The chain recombines TRBV10-3 with TRBJ2-3; 8 bases align to TRBD2. Germline V gives CDR1 ENHRY, CDR2 SYGVKD. J gave up 3 bases and V 6 bases, and 8 bases lay outside the gene matches. CDR3 length: 15 residues. This CDR3 is CAISPQAGATDTQYF. The CDR3 region has the DNA TGTGCCATCAGCCCGCAAGCGGGGGCGACAGATACGCAGTATTTT.